The T cell receptor beta chain under discussion was sequenced for a study of cytomegalovirus exposure and HLA in healthy donors. Notes on the study in general: In a later analysis, across HLA loci, associated TCR counts were highest for DRB1, lowest for HLA-C. Many donors shared some public TCRs, even though most TCR sequences were rare.

Nominally healthy donors were sampled, though unrecorded immune exposures were likely. Amplification used 60 Vbeta primers and 13 Jbeta primers. The method was immunoSEQ multiplex PCR; TCRdb's version includes in-frame clones alone and lacks a portion of them. The repertoire includes 55,000 to 80,000 clones, around 70% of them detected once, and about 20% sits in the top ten. Remarks on this clone: The antigen remains unidentified.

The receptor was isolated from a woman in her 30s in good health and CMV-seropositive. Material for sequencing was PBMCs.

The CDR3 DNA follows: TGTGCCAGCAGTTACGGACAGGGTTCGATGAACACTGAAGCTTTCTTT. It encodes CASSYGQGSMNTEAFF. This chain joins TRBV6-5 and TRBJ1-1; TRBD1 aligns across 8 bases. This CDR3 has 16 residues. V lost 2 bases and J lost 0; bases outside the gene matches: 5. Per germline, CDR1 MNHEY and CDR2 SVGAGI.